This T cell receptor (beta chain) was identified in a study of blood T cell repertoires in COVID-19. Overall study context: The samples span acute and convalescent COVID-19 from the United States, Italy and Spain. PBMCs, B-cell-depleted T cells, or T cells were the source of the cDNA or gDNA that made up the material.

The J segment lost 9 bases and the V segment lost 6 bases, leaving 13 bases of the junction unmatched. The CDR3 covers 15 residues. Germline V gene data show CDR1 as SNHLY and CDR2 as FYNNEI. As processed by the authors: Amplification with reference gene primers provided the estimates of nucleated cell counts. The repertoire was sequenced with immunoSEQ multiplex PCR; TCRdb's copy has only in-frame clones and lacks some. The DNA was the basis for D and trimming; V, J and clone size are from that table. Of about 250,000 clones in the sample, around four fifths were seen once. Sequencing input: peripheral blood. The sequence came from a woman in her sixties or seventies with active or convalescent COVID-19. The chain couples TRBV2 to TRBJ1-2; TRBD1 agrees at 10 bases. The CDR3 protein is CASRGQGRVIFRYTF. For the CDR3, the DNA is TGTGCCAGCAGGGGACAGGGGAGGGTCATATTCCGCTACACCTTC.